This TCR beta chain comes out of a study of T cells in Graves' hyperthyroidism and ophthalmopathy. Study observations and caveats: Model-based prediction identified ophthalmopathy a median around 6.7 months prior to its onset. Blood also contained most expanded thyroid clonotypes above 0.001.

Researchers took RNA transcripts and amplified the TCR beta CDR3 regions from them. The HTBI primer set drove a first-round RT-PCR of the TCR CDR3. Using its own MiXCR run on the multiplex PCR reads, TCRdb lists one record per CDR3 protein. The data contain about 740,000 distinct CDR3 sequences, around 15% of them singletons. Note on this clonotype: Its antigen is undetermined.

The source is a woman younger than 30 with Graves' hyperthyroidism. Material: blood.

CDR3 nucleotides: TGTGCCAGCAGCCCCGGACAAAATAGCAATCAGCCCCAGCATTTT. It encodes CASSPGQNSNQPQHF. The V gene is TRBV4-2, the J gene TRBJ1-5, with D possibly being TRBD1 (5 bases). The CDR3 runs 15 residues. Trimming removed 4 bases at V and 0 bases at J, with 10 bases between. The V gene's germline CDR1 is LGHNA and CDR2 YNFKEQ.